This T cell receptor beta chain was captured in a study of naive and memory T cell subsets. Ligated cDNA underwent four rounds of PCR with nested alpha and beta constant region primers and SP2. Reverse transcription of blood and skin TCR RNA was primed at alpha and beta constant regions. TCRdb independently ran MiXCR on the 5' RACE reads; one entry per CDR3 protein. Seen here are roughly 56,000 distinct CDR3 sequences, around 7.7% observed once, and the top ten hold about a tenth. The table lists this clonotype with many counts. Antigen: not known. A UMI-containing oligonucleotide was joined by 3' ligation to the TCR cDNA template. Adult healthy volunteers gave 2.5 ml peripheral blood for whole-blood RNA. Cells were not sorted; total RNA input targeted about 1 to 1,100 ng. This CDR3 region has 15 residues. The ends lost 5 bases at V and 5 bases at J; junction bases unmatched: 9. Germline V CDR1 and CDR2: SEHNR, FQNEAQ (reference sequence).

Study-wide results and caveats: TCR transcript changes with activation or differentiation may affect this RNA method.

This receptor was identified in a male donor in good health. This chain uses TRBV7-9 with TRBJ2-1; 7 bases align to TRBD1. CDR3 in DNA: TGTGCCAGCAGCCACAGCAGGGGGAGAAACAATGAGCAGTTCTTC. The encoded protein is CASSHSRGRNNEQFF. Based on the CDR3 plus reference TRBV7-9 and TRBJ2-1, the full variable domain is DTGVSQNPRHKITKRGQNVTFRCDPISEHNRLYWYRQTLGQGPEFLTYFQNEAQLEKSRLLSDRFSAERPKGSFSTLEIQRTEQGDSAMYLCASSHSRGRNNEQFFGPGTRLTVL.